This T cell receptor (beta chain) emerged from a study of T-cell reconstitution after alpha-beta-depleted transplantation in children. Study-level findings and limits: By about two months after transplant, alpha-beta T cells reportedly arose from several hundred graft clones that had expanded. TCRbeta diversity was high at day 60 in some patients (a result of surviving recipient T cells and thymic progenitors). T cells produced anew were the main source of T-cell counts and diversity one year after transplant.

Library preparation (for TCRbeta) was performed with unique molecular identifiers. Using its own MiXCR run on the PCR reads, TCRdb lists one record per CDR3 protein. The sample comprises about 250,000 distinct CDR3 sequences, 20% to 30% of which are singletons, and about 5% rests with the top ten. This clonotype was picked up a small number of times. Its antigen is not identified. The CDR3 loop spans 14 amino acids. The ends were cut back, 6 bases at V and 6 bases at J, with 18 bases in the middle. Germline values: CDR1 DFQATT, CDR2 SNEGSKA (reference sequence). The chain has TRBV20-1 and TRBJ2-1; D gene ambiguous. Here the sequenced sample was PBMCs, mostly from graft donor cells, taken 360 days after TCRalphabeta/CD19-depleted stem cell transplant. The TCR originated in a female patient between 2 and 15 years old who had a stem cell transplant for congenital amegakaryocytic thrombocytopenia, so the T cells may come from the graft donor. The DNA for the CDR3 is TGCAGTGCAATTGAGATAGAGTGGGCCAATGAGCAGTTCTTC. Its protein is CSAIEIEWANEQFF.